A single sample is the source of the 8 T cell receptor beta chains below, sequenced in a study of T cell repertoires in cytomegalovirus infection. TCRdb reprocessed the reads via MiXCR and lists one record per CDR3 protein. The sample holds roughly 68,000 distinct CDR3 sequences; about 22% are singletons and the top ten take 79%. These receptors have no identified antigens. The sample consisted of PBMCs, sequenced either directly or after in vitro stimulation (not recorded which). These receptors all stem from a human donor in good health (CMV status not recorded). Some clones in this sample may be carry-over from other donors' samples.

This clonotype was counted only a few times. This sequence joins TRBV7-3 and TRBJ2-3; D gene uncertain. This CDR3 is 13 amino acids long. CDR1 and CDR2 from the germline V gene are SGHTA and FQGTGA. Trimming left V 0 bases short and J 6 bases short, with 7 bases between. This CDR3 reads CASSLTVIDTQYF. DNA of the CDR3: TGTGCCAGCAGCTTAACAGTCATTGATACGCAGTATTTT.

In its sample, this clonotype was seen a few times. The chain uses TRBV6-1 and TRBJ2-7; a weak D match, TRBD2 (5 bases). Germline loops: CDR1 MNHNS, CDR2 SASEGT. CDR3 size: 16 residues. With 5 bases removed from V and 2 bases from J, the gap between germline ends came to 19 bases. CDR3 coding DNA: TGTGCCAGCAGTCCTAGCCCCGGTCATGGGACCTACGAGCAGTACTTC. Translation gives CASSPSPGHGTYEQYF.

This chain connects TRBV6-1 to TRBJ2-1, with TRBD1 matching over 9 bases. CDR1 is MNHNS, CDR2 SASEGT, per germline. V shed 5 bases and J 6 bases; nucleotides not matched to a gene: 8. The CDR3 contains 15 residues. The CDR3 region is CASSSGTGQFNEQFF. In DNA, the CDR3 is TGTGCCAGCAGTTCCGGGACAGGGCAGTTCAATGAGCAGTTCTTC.

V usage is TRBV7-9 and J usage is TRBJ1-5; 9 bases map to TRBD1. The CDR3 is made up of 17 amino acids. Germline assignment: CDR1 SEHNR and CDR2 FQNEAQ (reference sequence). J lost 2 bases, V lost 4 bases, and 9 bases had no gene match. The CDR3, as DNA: TGTGCCAGCAGCTCATGGACAGGGGTTTTGGGCAATCAGCCCCAGCATTTT. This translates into CASSSWTGVLGNQPQHF.

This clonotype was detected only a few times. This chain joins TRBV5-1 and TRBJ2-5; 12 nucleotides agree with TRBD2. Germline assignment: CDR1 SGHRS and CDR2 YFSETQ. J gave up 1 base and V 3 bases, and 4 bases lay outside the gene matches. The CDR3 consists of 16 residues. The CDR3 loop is CASSYGLAGPQETQYF. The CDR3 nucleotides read TGCGCCAGCAGCTATGGACTAGCGGGACCCCAAGAGACCCAGTACTTC.

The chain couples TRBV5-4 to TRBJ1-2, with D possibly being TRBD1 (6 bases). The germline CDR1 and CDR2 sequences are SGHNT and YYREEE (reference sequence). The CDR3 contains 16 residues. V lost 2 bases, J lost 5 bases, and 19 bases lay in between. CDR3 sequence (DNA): TGTGCCAGCAGCTTCGATAGGGGGACGGCTGTTTATGGCTACACCTTC. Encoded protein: CASSFDRGTAVYGYTF.

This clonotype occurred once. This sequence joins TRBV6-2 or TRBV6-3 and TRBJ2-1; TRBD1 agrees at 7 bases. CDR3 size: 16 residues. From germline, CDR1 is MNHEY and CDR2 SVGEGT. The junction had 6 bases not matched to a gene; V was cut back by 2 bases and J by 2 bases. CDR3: CASSYPRQGTYNEQFF. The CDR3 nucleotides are TGTGCCAGCAGTTACCCCCGACAGGGTACCTACAATGAGCAGTTCTTC.

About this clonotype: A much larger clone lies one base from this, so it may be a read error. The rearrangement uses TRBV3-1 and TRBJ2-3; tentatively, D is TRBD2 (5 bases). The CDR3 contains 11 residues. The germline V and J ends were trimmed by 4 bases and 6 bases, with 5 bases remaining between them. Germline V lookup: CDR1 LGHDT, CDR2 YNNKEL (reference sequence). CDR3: CASSRGDTQYF. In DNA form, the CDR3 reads TGTGCCAGCAGCCGCGGGGATACGCAGTATTTT.